The 27 T cell receptor beta chains listed next were all sequenced from one sample in a study of blood T cell repertoires in COVID-19. The table came from immunoSEQ multiplex PCR; TCRdb's copy has only in-frame clones and leaves some out. Of 650,000 to 800,000 clones listed, 85% to 90% were seen once; the top ten hold roughly 0.26%. The sample consisted of peripheral blood. All receptors come from a woman aged 18-29 years with acute or convalescent COVID-19.

Worth noting for this clone: One junction end disagrees with the germline gene, perhaps due to a read error. The CDR3 here is CARSRQGGTEAFF. The CDR3 DNA reads TGCGCCCGCAGCCGACAGGGTGGAACTGAAGCTTTCTTT. The J gene is TRBJ1-1, the V gene TRBV4-3; 7 positions match TRBD1. Germline lookup yields CDR1 LGHNA and CDR2 YSLEER. This CDR3 spans 13 amino acids.

The chain recombines TRBV18 with TRBJ1-2; D ambiguous. Looked up from germline, CDR1 is KGHSH and CDR2 is LQKENI. V was pared by 3 bases and J by 4 bases, with 12 bases between. The CDR3 consists of 14 residues. CDR3 region: CASSPARDFYGYTF. The DNA for the CDR3 is TGTGCCAGCTCACCCGCTCGGGATTTCTATGGCTACACCTTC. The whole variable domain, filled in from reference TRBV18 and TRBJ1-2, reads NAGVMQNPRHLVRRRGQEARLRCSPMKGHSHVYWYRQLPEEGLKFMVYLQKENIIDESGMPKERFSAEFPKEGPSILRIQQVVRGDSAAYFCASSPARDFYGYTFGSGTRLTVV.

The chain carries TRBV11-2 and TRBJ2-3, with 8 positions matching TRBD2. This CDR3 spans 14 amino acids. Looked up from germline, CDR1 is SGHAT and CDR2 is FQNNGV. The J segment lost 4 bases and the V segment lost 6 bases, leaving 6 bases of the junction unmatched. CDR3 residues: CASRPRGGPDTQYF. The DNA for the CDR3 is TGTGCCAGCAGGCCCCGGGGGGGCCCAGATACGCAGTATTTT.

V and J are TRBV10-3 and TRBJ1-5; the D gene is possibly TRBD1 (6 bases). Deletions cut 2 bases from V and 0 bases from J, with 8 bases between. The CDR3 is 15 amino acids. Germline V gene lookup returns CDR1 ENHRY and CDR2 SYGVKD. Here the CDR3 DNA reads TGTGCCATCAGTGAGGGGGACAATAGCAATCAGCCCCAGCATTTT. Residues: CAISEGDNSNQPQHF.

V and J are TRBV30 and TRBJ1-4; a weak D match, TRBD1 (5 bases). Germline V gives CDR1 GTSNPN, CDR2 SVGIG (reference sequence). This CDR3 comprises 13 residues. In DNA, the CDR3 is TGTGGAGTTAAGGGGCCAACTAATGAAAAACTGTTTTTT. Encoded protein: CGVKGPTNEKLFF. Drawing the rest from reference TRBV30 and TRBJ1-4, the complete variable domain is SQTIHQWPATLVQPVGSPLSLECTVEGTSNPNLYWYRQAAGRGLQLLFYSVGIGQISSEVPQNLSASRPQDRQFILSSKKLLLSDSGFYLCGVKGPTNEKLFFGSGTQLSVL.

This chain connects TRBV5-1 to TRBJ2-1, with D perhaps TRBD1 (5 bases). The CDR3 loop spans 16 amino acids. Deletions cut 4 bases from V and 0 bases from J, with 14 bases between. Germline V CDR1 and CDR2: SGHRS, YFSETQ. CDR3: CASSPSAGSSYNEQFF. The CDR3 nucleotides are TGCGCCAGCAGCCCCTCCGCAGGGTCCTCCTACAATGAGCAGTTCTTC.

V gene TRBV12-3 or TRBV12-4 combines with J gene TRBJ1-2, with D uncertain. The CDR3 runs to 13 residues. V was pared by 6 bases and J by 0 bases, with 8 bases between. This chain's CDR3 is CASSPGANYGYTF. The CDR3 DNA reads as TGTGCCAGCAGCCCCGGAGCTAACTATGGCTACACCTTC.

The rearrangement joins TRBV7-3 to TRBJ1-2, with TRBD1 matching over 10 bases. Germline assignment: CDR1 SGHTA and CDR2 FQGTGA. CDR3 length: 13 residues. V was pared by 5 bases and J by 5 bases, with 2 bases of the junction left unmatched. The CDR3 coding sequence is TGTGCCAGCAGCCAGGACAGGGGGTATGGCTACACCTTC. This gives the protein CASSQDRGYGYTF. Full variable domain (outside the CDR3, taken from reference TRBV7-3 and TRBJ1-2): GAGVSQTPSNKVTEKGKYVELRCDPISGHTALYWYRQSLGQGPEFLIYFQGTGAADDSGLPNDRFFAVRPEGSVSTLKIQRTERGDSAVYLCASSQDRGYGYTFGSGTRLTVV.

This clone showed up just once. The chain carries TRBV7-9 and TRBJ1-1; a weak D match, TRBD1 (5 bases). With 2 bases removed from V and 5 bases from J, the gap between germline ends came to 15 bases. The CDR3 is 15 amino acids. Germline V gene data show CDR1 as SEHNR and CDR2 as FQNEAQ (reference sequence). CDR3 nucleotide sequence: TGTGCCAGCAGCTTAATTGGCAGGGTGAGAACTGAAGCTTTCTTT. The encoded protein is CASSLIGRVRTEAFF.

The chain has TRBV30 and TRBJ1-4; the D is unclear. Per the germline V gene, CDR1 is GTSNPN and CDR2 is SVGIG (reference sequence). The CDR3 is 11 residues long. V lost 1 base and J 8 bases, leaving 5 bases between the germline ends. The CDR3 region is CAWSAREKLFF. The CDR3 nucleotides are TGTGCCTGGAGTGCTCGGGAAAAACTGTTTTTT.

V gene TRBV5-8 combines with J gene TRBJ1-6; TRBD1 is a possible D gene (5 bases). Looked up from germline, CDR1 is SGHTS and CDR2 is YDEGEE. The CDR3 is 14 residues long. The V and J ends lost 6 bases and 5 bases respectively, with 12 bases between them. CDR3: CASNSGLNNSPLHF. In nucleotides, the CDR3 is TGTGCCAGCAACTCGGGACTGAATAATTCACCCCTCCACTTT.

The chain combines TRBV6-1 with TRBJ2-1; D is perhaps TRBD2 (6 bases). CDR3 size: 16 residues. Germline V gene lookup returns CDR1 MNHNS and CDR2 SASEGT. V lost 4 bases and J lost 3, with 16 bases in between. CDR3 sequence: CASSAVEASVYNEQFF. As DNA, the CDR3 is TGTGCCAGCAGTGCCGTTGAGGCTAGCGTCTACAATGAGCAGTTCTTC.

The chain joins TRBV9 to TRBJ2-1, with TRBD2 matching 7 bases. The junction had 4 bases not matched to a gene; V was cut back by 0 bases and J by 4 bases. The CDR3 is made up of 15 amino acids. CDR1 SGDLS and CDR2 YYNGEE come from the germline V gene. The CDR3 reads CASSVVSGVYNEQFF. CDR3 sequence (DNA): TGTGCCAGCAGCGTAGTAAGCGGGGTTTACAATGAGCAGTTCTTC.

The rearrangement joins TRBV5-6 to TRBJ1-5; D is ambiguous. CDR1 and CDR2 (germline): SGHDT, YYEEEE. V gave up 2 bases and J gave up 2 bases, with 11 bases separating them. The CDR3 length is 15 residues. CDR3 sequence (DNA): TGTGCCAGCAGCTTTGGTAACTCGGGCAATCAGCCCCAGCATTTT. Encoded protein: CASSFGNSGNQPQHF.

The chain's CDR3 is CAIHRDYEQYF. DNA for the CDR3: TGTGCCATCCACAGGGACTACGAGCAGTACTTC. The rearrangement uses TRBV7-2 and TRBJ2-7; TRBD1 might be the D (6 bases). Trimming shortened V by 10 bases and J by 3 bases, and 10 bases separated the two germline ends. The germline V gene encodes CDR1 SGHTA and CDR2 FQGNSA. The CDR3 contains 11 residues. Full variable domain (rest looked up from reference TRBV7-2 and TRBJ2-7): GAGVSQSPSNKVTEKGKDVELRCDPISGHTALYWYRQSLGQGLEFLIYFQGNSAPDKSGLPSDRFSAERTGGSVSTLTIQRTQQEDSAVYLCAIHRDYEQYFGPGTRLTVT.

The chain joins TRBV27 to TRBJ1-6; TRBD1 matches 9 bases. The junction had 20 bases not matched to a gene; V was cut back by 6 bases and J by 5 bases. This CDR3 contains 20 residues. Per the germline V gene, CDR1 is MNHEY and CDR2 is SMNVEV (reference sequence). CDR3 protein: CASSSDRGSVQKRDNSPLHF. In nucleotides, the CDR3 is TGTGCCAGCAGCTCAGACAGGGGGAGCGTCCAAAAGAGGGATAATTCACCCCTCCACTTT.

V and J are TRBV4-3 and TRBJ1-3; no firm D call. The germline V gene has CDR1 LGHNA and CDR2 YSLEER. This CDR3 region has 16 residues. Trimming took 0 bases from V and 2 from J, leaving 11 bases between them. The CDR3 DNA reads TGCGCCAGCAGCCAAGATCGAACATCCCCTGGAAACACCATATATTTT. It yields the protein CASSQDRTSPGNTIYF.

The chain couples TRBV19 to TRBJ1-5; TRBD1 aligns across 8 bases. The CDR3 is made up of 14 amino acids. V lost 7 bases and J lost 7; bases outside the gene matches: 9. Germline assignment: CDR1 LNHDA and CDR2 SQIVND (reference sequence). The CDR3 DNA sequence: TGTGCCAGTACCTACCGACAGGGGAGGCAGCCCCAGCATTTT. As protein: CASTYRQGRQPQHF.

This chain links TRBV9 with TRBJ2-3, with TRBD1 identical over 8 bases. CDR3 length: 16 residues. Germline lookup yields CDR1 SGDLS and CDR2 YYNGEE. The V segment lost 4 bases and the J segment 0 bases; nucleotides outside the gene matches: 7. CDR3 residues: CASSTGTGISTDTQYF. CDR3 sequence (DNA): TGTGCCAGCAGCACCGGGACAGGAATTAGCACAGATACGCAGTATTTT.

DNA for the CDR3: TGTGCCAGCCCGAGGGGGACTAGCGGGGAGAACACCGGGGAGCTGTTTTTT. Translating gives CASPRGTSGENTGELFF. The chain has TRBV2 and TRBJ2-2; 13 bases map to TRBD2. Germline V lookup: CDR1 SNHLY, CDR2 FYNNEI. This CDR3 has 17 residues. Losses at the gene ends were 8 bases for V and 1 base for J; bases not matched to a gene: 7.

The chain recombines TRBV7-2 with TRBJ1-6, with D perhaps TRBD1 (6 bases). CDR3 length: 16 amino acids. V shed 2 bases and J shed 4 bases, with 12 bases lying between them. CDR1 is SGHTA and CDR2 is FQGNSA in the germline V gene. For the CDR3, the DNA is TGTGCCAGCAGCTTATCGGGGGGCGCTTATAATTCACCCCTCCACTTT. Protein sequence: CASSLSGGAYNSPLHF.

V gene TRBV6-5 combines with J gene TRBJ2-2; the match to TRBD1 covers 8 bases. V was pared by 7 bases and J by 5 bases, with 6 bases of the junction left unmatched. CDR3 length: 14 amino acids. Germline CDR1 MNHEY, CDR2 SVGAGI. CDR3 sequence (DNA): TGTGCCAGCAAACTACAGGGGGAAACCGGGGAGCTGTTTTTT. This translates into CASKLQGETGELFF.

Turning to this clone: Other nucleotide sequences in the sample specify the same CDR3. The chain is built from TRBV27 and TRBJ1-2, with 10 bases aligning to TRBD1. The CDR3 sequence is 13 residues long. V trimming: 4 bases; J trimming: 4 bases; junction bases outside the gene matches: 0. Germline V CDR1 and CDR2: MNHEY, SMNVEV (reference sequence). This chain's CDR3 is CASSWDRGYGYTF. In DNA, the CDR3 is TGTGCCAGCAGTTGGGACAGGGGCTATGGCTACACCTTC.

This rearrangement joins TRBV24-1 to TRBJ2-6; weak D call: TRBD2 (5 bases). Germline values: CDR1 KGHDR, CDR2 SFDVKD. V was shortened by 6 bases and J by 4 bases, with 12 bases between the two germline ends. The CDR3 runs 15 residues. In nucleotides, the CDR3 is TGTGCCACCAGTACGGGATCCCACGGGGCCAACGTCCTGACTTTC. It codes for CATSTGSHGANVLTF.

This chain uses TRBV5-6 with TRBJ1-1, with D perhaps TRBD1 (5 bases). The CDR3 is 14 amino acids. Germline V CDR1 and CDR2: SGHDT, YYEEEE. Trimming left V 3 bases short and J 6 bases short, with 15 bases between. The CDR3 bases are TGTGCCAGCAGCTCGGAATACAGGTCTGCTGAAGCTTTCTTT. This sequence encodes CASSSEYRSAEAFF.

The chain employs TRBV5-1 and TRBJ2-7, with D possibly matching TRBD2 (5 bases). CDR1 is SGHRS and CDR2 is YFSETQ in the germline V gene. The CDR3 runs to 14 residues. The V end lost 0 bases, the J end lost 5 bases, and 12 bases lay between the germline ends. The CDR3 spells CASSLGLAINEQYF. The CDR3 DNA follows: TGCGCCAGCAGCTTGGGGCTAGCAATCAACGAGCAGTACTTC.

CDR3 in amino acids: CASSGLAGYTDTQYF. CDR3 DNA: TGTGCCAGCAGCGGACTAGCGGGGTACACAGATACGCAGTATTTT. The chain recombines TRBV2 with TRBJ2-3; 12 bases match TRBD2. Germline CDR1 is SNHLY and CDR2 is FYNNEI. The CDR3 consists of 15 residues. Germline trimming cut 6 bases from V and 2 bases from J; bases unmatched to any gene: 3.